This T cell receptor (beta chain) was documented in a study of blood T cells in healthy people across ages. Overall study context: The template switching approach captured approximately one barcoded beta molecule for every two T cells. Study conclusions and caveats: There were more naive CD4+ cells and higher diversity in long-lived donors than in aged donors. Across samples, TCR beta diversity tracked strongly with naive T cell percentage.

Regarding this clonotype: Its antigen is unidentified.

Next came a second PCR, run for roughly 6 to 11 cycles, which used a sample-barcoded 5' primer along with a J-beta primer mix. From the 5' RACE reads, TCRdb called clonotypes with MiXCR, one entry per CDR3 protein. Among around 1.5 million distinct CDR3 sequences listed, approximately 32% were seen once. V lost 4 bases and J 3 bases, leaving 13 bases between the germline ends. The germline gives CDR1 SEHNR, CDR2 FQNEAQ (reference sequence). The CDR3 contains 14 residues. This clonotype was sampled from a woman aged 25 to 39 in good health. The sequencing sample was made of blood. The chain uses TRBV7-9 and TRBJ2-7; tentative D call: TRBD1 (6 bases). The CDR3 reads CASSSATGLYEQYF. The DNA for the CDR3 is TGTGCCAGCAGCTCCGCTACAGGGCTCTACGAGCAGTACTTC.